Below, 11 T cell receptor beta chains from the same sample are listed, as sequenced in a study of T cells in Graves' hyperthyroidism and ophthalmopathy (dated by TCRdb to between 2018 and 2021). Receptor libraries were prepared by multiplex PCR. The data were produced on an Illumina HiSeq 2000. The TCR beta CDR3 regions were amplified from RNA transcripts. For the first round of RT-PCR on the TCR CDR3, the HTBI primer set was used together with the Qiagen OneStep RT-PCR kit. TCRdb reprocessed the public reads (quality trimming at Q25 with fastp, clone calling with MiXCR) and kept in-frame beta chains. Each CDR3 protein appears once, grouped with its most common genes and DNA. Recorded for this sample are 300,000 to 450,000 distinct CDR3 sequences; around 15% of them occurred a single time. Of the sample, less than 20% falls within the top ten clones. Sequencing used blood. These TCRs come from a woman in her 30s with Graves' ophthalmopathy.

This clonotype was observed a single time. The J gene is TRBJ1-4, the V gene TRBV6-1; TRBD1 matches at 7 bases. The CDR3 contains 14 residues. V trimming: 3 bases; J trimming: 8 bases; junction bases outside the gene matches: 6. Germline V lookup: CDR1 MNHNS, CDR2 SASEGT. CDR3 sequence reads: CASSETGKDEKLFF. DNA of the CDR3: TGTGCCAGCAGTGAGACAGGGAAGGACGAAAAACTGTTTTTT.

This clonotype occurred many times. V gene TRBV13 combines with J gene TRBJ1-2, with 10 bases matching TRBD1. CDR3 length: 14 residues. CDR1 PRHDT and CDR2 FYEKMQ come from the germline V gene (reference sequence). V shed 5 bases and J 3 bases; nucleotides not matched to a gene: 3. CDR3 sequence reads: CASSQGTGDYGYTF. CDR3 nucleotides: TGTGCCAGCAGCCAGGGGACAGGGGACTATGGCTACACCTTC.

There are many counts of this clonotype. The chain combines TRBV7-9 with TRBJ2-7; TRBD1 matches at 7 bases. The V gene end was trimmed by 5 bases and the J gene end by 5 bases; junction bases not matched to a gene: 9. Germline CDR1 is SEHNR and CDR2 is FQNEAQ (reference sequence). The CDR3 is made up of 14 amino acids. CDR3 coding DNA: TGTGCCAGCAGCAATCAGACAGGGAAGGACGAGCAGTACTTC. Translation: CASSNQTGKDEQYF.

The sample holds many counts of this clonotype. The chain couples TRBV13 to TRBJ2-3; D unclear. The CDR3 extends over 14 amino acids. The germline gives CDR1 PRHDT, CDR2 FYEKMQ (reference sequence). Trimming took 5 bases from V and 2 from J, leaving 11 bases between them. The CDR3 nucleotides read TGTGCCAGCAGCCCAAATTCAATCACAGATACGCAGTATTTT. As protein: CASSPNSITDTQYF.

This clonotype was seen many times. The chain employs TRBV12-3 or TRBV12-4 and TRBJ1-6; D is perhaps TRBD1 (6 bases). This CDR3 contains 13 residues. With 7 bases removed from V and 8 bases from J, the gap between germline ends came to 12 bases. This CDR3 is CASTRGAYSPLHF. The CDR3, as DNA: TGTGCCAGCACCCGGGGGGCCTATTCACCCCTCCACTTT.

This clonotype was seen only a few times. This rearrangement joins TRBV6-1 to TRBJ1-6; no clear D gene. Germline values: CDR1 MNHNS, CDR2 SASEGT. Trimming pared 6 bases from V and 0 bases from J, leaving 9 bases between. This CDR3 has 15 amino acids. The CDR3 nucleotides read TGTGCCAGCAGGCCTACAATCTCCTATAATTCACCCCTCCACTTT. Its translation is CASRPTISYNSPLHF.

A few counts support this clonotype. The chain recombines TRBV9 with TRBJ2-5, with D hard to call. Germline V gene sequence: CDR1 SGDLS, CDR2 YYNGEE. V was trimmed by 1 base and J by 4 bases, leaving 8 bases between them. This CDR3 is 13 amino acids long. The CDR3 bases are TGTGCCAGCAGCGTATCCAGCCGAGAGACCCAGTACTTC. Translating gives CASSVSSRETQYF.

The sample holds many counts of this clonotype. This chain connects TRBV18 to TRBJ2-7; a weak D match, TRBD1 (5 bases). The V gene's germline CDR1 is KGHSH and CDR2 LQKENI. The V and J ends lost 2 bases and 7 bases respectively, with 15 bases between them. The CDR3 has 14 residues. The CDR3 DNA reads TGTGCCAGCTCACCAGGGCAGGGTTCGCGTGAGCAGTACTTC. It yields the protein CASSPGQGSREQYF.

The table lists this clonotype with many counts. The CDR3 nucleotides are TGTGCCAGCACCAGCAGATCCCGGGTAGAGACCCAGTACTTC. Protein: CASTSRSRVETQYF. The chain combines TRBV6-1 with TRBJ2-5; D is unresolved. Germline V gene sequence: CDR1 MNHNS, CDR2 SASEGT. The CDR3 totals 14 residues. Deletions cut 7 bases from V and 4 bases from J, with 16 bases between.

This chain uses TRBV15 with TRBJ2-5; 10 bases are shared with TRBD2. The V segment lost 0 bases and the J segment 4 bases; nucleotides outside the gene matches: 5. Germline CDR1 LNHNV, CDR2 YYDKDF (reference sequence). There are 16 residues in the CDR3. CDR3 sequence reads: CATSRDKLAGTETQYF. DNA for the CDR3: TGTGCCACCAGCAGAGACAAACTAGCGGGGACAGAGACCCAGTACTTC.

V usage is TRBV7-9 and J usage is TRBJ1-5; D gene ambiguous. The CDR3 runs 14 residues. Trimming took 3 bases from V and 5 from J, leaving 11 bases between them. The germline CDR1 and CDR2 sequences are SEHNR and FQNEAQ (reference sequence). DNA of the CDR3: TGTGCCAGCAGCTTTTTCGGAGAAGATCAGCCCCAGCATTTT. It specifies CASSFFGEDQPQHF.